Each of the 10 T cell receptor beta chains below was sequenced from the same sample in a study of blood T cell repertoires in COVID-19. Clones were read by immunoSEQ multiplex PCR, and TCRdb kept only the in-frame ones, dropping some. The table has a few hundred thousand clones, more than 85% seen once. Sequencing was done on a sample of PBMCs or T cells enriched from blood (not recorded which). Receptors originate from a woman in her thirties or forties who had been exposed to COVID-19.

The gene calls are TRBV29-1 and TRBJ1-1, with D hard to call. V was pared by 0 bases and J by 0 bases, with 8 bases between. Looked up from germline, CDR1 is SQVTM and CDR2 is ANQGSEA. CDR3 length: 14 residues. The CDR3 sequence is CSVEDRGLNTEAFF. In DNA, the CDR3 is TGCAGCGTTGAAGATCGGGGATTGAACACTGAAGCTTTCTTT.

The V call is TRBV7-2, the J call TRBJ2-3; D is possibly TRBD1 (6 bases). V lost 4 bases, J lost 2 bases, and 25 bases lay in between. CDR1 is SGHTA and CDR2 is FQGNSA in the germline V gene. The CDR3 runs to 19 residues. The CDR3 DNA follows: TGTGCCAGCAGCTCGCAAGTCATGGCGACAGGCAGCCCCACAGATACGCAGTATTTT. It yields the protein CASSSQVMATGSPTDTQYF.

CDR3 bases: TGTGCCAGCAGCTTAAGATTAGGGGAGGACCAGCCCCAGCATTTT. Its translation is CASSLRLGEDQPQHF. The chain carries TRBV11-2 and TRBJ1-5; D might be TRBD1 (5 bases). Germline CDR1 reads SGHAT; CDR2 reads FQNNGV. V lost 2 bases, J lost 7 bases, and 15 bases lay in between. This CDR3 comprises 15 residues.

This chain connects TRBV27 to TRBJ1-1, with D perhaps TRBD1 (6 bases). Germline V gene sequence: CDR1 MNHEY, CDR2 SMNVEV (reference sequence). This CDR3 is 15 amino acids long. V was shortened by 5 bases and J by 4 bases, with 17 bases between the two germline ends. Here the CDR3 reads CASSLLGGRSTEAFF. The DNA for the CDR3 is TGTGCCAGCAGTCTCCTCGGGGGGCGCTCCACTGAAGCTTTCTTT.

The CDR3 bases are TGTGCCAGCAGTTCTCACCGGGACAGGGGAGGTGGTGCTTTCTTT. It yields the protein CASSSHRDRGGGAFF. The chain couples TRBV27 to TRBJ1-1, with 10 bases fitting TRBD1. V dropped 4 bases and J dropped 11; count of bases not matched to a gene: 13. This CDR3 is 15 amino acids long. Germline V CDR1 and CDR2: MNHEY, SMNVEV (reference sequence).

This sequence joins TRBV5-6 and TRBJ2-7, with 15 nucleotides matching TRBD2. CDR1 and CDR2 (germline): SGHDT, YYEEEE. Unmatched junction bases numbered 10, after V lost 3 bases and J lost 3 bases. The CDR3 runs to 18 residues. This CDR3 is CASSSTRTSGREYYEQYF. Written as DNA, the CDR3 is TGTGCCAGCAGCTCCACCAGGACTAGCGGGAGGGAATACTACGAGCAGTACTTC. Complete variable domain (other parts from reference TRBV5-6 and TRBJ2-7): DAGVTQSPTHLIKTRGQQVTLRCSPKSGHDTVSWYQQALGQGPQFIFQYYEEEERQRGNFPDRFSGHQFPNYSSELNVNALLLGDSALYLCASSSTRTSGREYYEQYFGPGTRLTVT.

The rearrangement joins TRBV10-1 to TRBJ1-1; tentatively, D is TRBD1 (5 bases). V shed 5 bases and J shed 8 bases, with 18 bases lying between them. This CDR3 is 14 amino acids long. Per germline, CDR1 WNHNN and CDR2 SYGVQD (reference sequence). Here the CDR3 DNA reads TGCGCCAGCAGTCATTCGGGGGTACTCTCCGAAGCTTTCTTT. Translated, it gives CASSHSGVLSEAFF.

This chain links TRBV2 with TRBJ2-1; 12 positions agree with TRBD2. The CDR3 totals 15 residues. With V trimmed by 5 bases and J by 10 bases, 9 bases remained unmatched. CDR1 and CDR2 from the germline V gene are SNHLY and FYNNEI. The CDR3 loop is CASSLLAGGPGEQFF. The CDR3 coding sequence is TGTGCCAGCAGTTTACTAGCGGGGGGCCCAGGGGAGCAGTTCTTC. Looking up the rest from reference TRBV2 and TRBJ2-1 gives the full variable domain: EPEVTQTPSHQVTQMGQEVILRCVPISNHLYFYWYRQILGQKVEFLVSFYNNEISEKSEIFDDQFSVERPDGSNFTLKIRSTKLEDSAMYFCASSLLAGGPGEQFFGPGTRLTVL.

The chain recombines TRBV28 with TRBJ1-4; 7 nucleotides line up with TRBD1. CDR1 is MDHEN and CDR2 is SYDVKM in the germline V gene. V shed 9 bases, J shed 11 bases, and the junction held 9 bases outside the gene matches. This CDR3 is 12 amino acids long. This CDR3 reads CASSYRGAKLFF. The CDR3 DNA reads as TGTGCCAGTTCTTACAGGGGTGCCAAACTGTTTTTT.

The chain is built from TRBV7-6 and TRBJ2-3; 7 bases align to TRBD2. Germline CDR1 SGHVS, CDR2 FNYEAQ. Trimming removed 4 bases from V and 2 bases from J; junction bases left unmatched: 9. The CDR3 runs to 16 residues. CDR3 DNA sequence: TGTGCCAGCAGCTCGTCGCGAGCGGGGTTCACAGATACGCAGTATTTT. Its protein is CASSSSRAGFTDTQYF. The full variable domain, in which reference TRBV7-6 and TRBJ2-3 provide the parts outside the CDR3, is GAGVSQSPRYKVTKRGQDVALRCDPISGHVSLYWYRQALGQGPEFLTYFNYEAQQDKSGLPNDRFSAERPEGSISTLTIQRTEQRDSAMYRCASSSSRAGFTDTQYFGPGTRLTVL.